One T cell receptor beta chain is described in this entry. No cognate antigen has been identified for it. The record has no base qualities; no much larger clone is one base away. Sequencing was performed on an Illumina HiSeq 1500. TCRdb itself trimmed the public reads at Q25 with fastp, ran MiXCR and retained productive beta chains. CDR3 protein sequences are deduplicated, and each keeps its most common genes and DNA. The sample data list approximately 220,000 distinct CDR3 sequences, and approximately 38% of these were observed just once. Of the sample, 55% to 60% falls within the top ten clones. V ends up 5 bases short and J 2 bases short, with an unmatched junction base count of 5. The CDR3 has 15 amino acids, counting the end cysteine and phenylalanine. Only the CDR3 DNA is retained, 45 bases long and in frame from the first base. The germline V gene provides CDR1 SGHTA and CDR2 FQGNSA. This entry belongs to a study of T cell repertoires in cytomegalovirus infection (dated by TCRdb to between 2019 and 2020). With respect to the entire study: The peptide stimulations were aimed at well-studied HLA-B-restricted epitopes as well as recently identified HLA-C-restricted CMV epitopes, whose presentation resists viral immunomodulation. Because public TCR beta signatures pointed to carriage of CMV infection together with the matching HLA type, the HLA type of each donor mattered for the analysis.

General findings and caveats noted by the study authors: The ex vivo response was dominated by HLA-C-restricted CMV-specific TCR beta clonotypes, which also provided the single most frequent clonotype in two of eight donors. Carriers of CMV infection plus the relevant HLA type were discriminated by the cumulative frequency of public TCR beta family members in the study cohort and in an independent roughly 370-donor cohort.

The sample's treatment or condition label, in plain terms: in vitro stimulation with specific CMV peptide epitopes to enrich CMV-specific T cells. The sequence joins TRBV7-2 to TRBJ2-7; 11 middle bases align to TRBD2. The starting material was CD8+ T cells from cultured PBMCs, obtained from culture after CMV antigen stimulation. The TCR originated in a human donor in good health (CMV status not recorded). Some clones in this sample may be carry-over from other donors' samples. The DNA reads TGTGCCAGCAGCCATACTAGCGGGGGTACCTACGAGCAGTACTTC. This gives the protein CASSHTSGGTYEQYF.